This T cell receptor (beta chain) was sequenced in a study of cytomegalovirus exposure and HLA in healthy donors. The study's findings and limits: In vitro assays verified that three CMV-associated chains recognized CMV antigens specifically.

The CDR3 has 13 amino acids. Per germline, CDR1 PRHDT and CDR2 FYEKMQ (reference sequence). V was pared by 5 bases and J by 7 bases, with 5 bases of the junction left unmatched. This clone appeared a few times. The antigen is unknown. PCR involved 60 Vbeta and 13 Jbeta primers. Data came from immunoSEQ multiplex PCR; TCRdb stores just in-frame clones and leaves some out. The table shows some 99,000 clones, with 69% occurring only once. The source of this sequence is a female donor in good health and CMV-seronegative. The sequenced sample consisted of PBMCs. This chain connects TRBV13 to TRBJ2-1; 7 positions match TRBD1. In DNA, the CDR3 is TGTGCCAGCAGCCTCGAGGGGGCGAATGAGCAGTTCTTC. Translated: CASSLEGANEQFF.